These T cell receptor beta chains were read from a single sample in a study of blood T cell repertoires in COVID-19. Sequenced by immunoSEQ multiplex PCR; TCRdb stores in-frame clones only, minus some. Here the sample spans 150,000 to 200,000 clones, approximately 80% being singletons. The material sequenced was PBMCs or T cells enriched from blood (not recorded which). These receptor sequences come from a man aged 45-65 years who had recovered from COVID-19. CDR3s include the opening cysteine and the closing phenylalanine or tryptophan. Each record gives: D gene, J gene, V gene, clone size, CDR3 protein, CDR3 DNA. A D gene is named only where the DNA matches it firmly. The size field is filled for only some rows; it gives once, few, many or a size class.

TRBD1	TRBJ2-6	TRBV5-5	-	CASSPYGTGGSGANVLTF	TGTGCCAGCAGCCCCTATGGGACAGGGGGGTCTGGGGCCAACGTCCTGACTTTC
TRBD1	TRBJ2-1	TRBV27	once	CASSETGGRTGLGNEQFF	TGTGCCAGCAGCGAAACAGGGGGCCGTACGGGCTTGGGGAATGAGCAGTTCTTC
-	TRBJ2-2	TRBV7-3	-	CASSLAGTNTGELFF	TGTGCCAGCAGCTTAGCGGGAACGAACACCGGGGAGCTGTTTTTT
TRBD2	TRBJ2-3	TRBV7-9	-	CASVSGRADGTDTQYF	TGTGCCAGCGTTAGCGGGAGGGCTGATGGCACAGATACGCAGTATTTT
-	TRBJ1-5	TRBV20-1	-	CSASRLVGGNQPQHF	TGCAGTGCTAGTCGATTAGTTGGTGGCAATCAGCCCCAGCATTTT
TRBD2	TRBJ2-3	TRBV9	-	CASSTGLAGGSDTQYF	TGTGCCAGCAGCACAGGACTAGCGGGGGGATCAGATACGCAGTATTTT
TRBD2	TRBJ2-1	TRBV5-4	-	CASSSGTSGVGSYNEQFF	TGTGCCAGCAGCTCAGGGACTAGCGGGGTAGGTTCCTACAATGAGCAGTTCTTC
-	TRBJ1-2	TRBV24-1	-	CATSAGESYGYTF	TGTGCCACCAGTGCGGGTGAGAGCTATGGCTACACCTTC
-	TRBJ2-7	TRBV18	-	CASSPSSYEQYF	TGTGCCAGCTCACCCTCTTCCTACGAGCAGTACTTC
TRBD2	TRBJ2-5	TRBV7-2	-	CASSLAGLAGGEETQYF	TGTGCCAGCAGCTTAGCGGGACTAGCGGGAGGAGAGGAGACCCAGTACTTC
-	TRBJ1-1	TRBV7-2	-	CASSLGVEEARRGAFF	TGTGCCAGCAGCTTAGGGGTCGAGGAGGCGAGGAGAGGGGCTTTCTTT
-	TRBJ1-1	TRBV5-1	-	CASSPGWDTEAFF	TGCGCCAGCAGCCCGGGGTGGGACACTGAAGCTTTCTTT
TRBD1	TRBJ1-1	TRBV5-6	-	CASSRTGGTEAFF	TGTGCCAGCAGCCGGACAGGGGGCACTGAAGCTTTCTTT
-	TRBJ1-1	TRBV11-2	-	CASESQRTENTEAFF	TGTGCCAGCGAATCCCAACGGACAGAGAACACTGAAGCTTTCTTT
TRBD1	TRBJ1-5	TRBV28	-	CASYRGLLPQHF	TGTGCCAGTTACAGGGGGCTCTTGCCCCAGCATTTT
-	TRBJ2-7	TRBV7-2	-	CASSLGTRRDEQYF	TGTGCCAGCAGCTTAGGTACTAGGAGGGACGAGCAGTACTTC
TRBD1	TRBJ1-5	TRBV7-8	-	CASSSSTGGSSNQPQHF	TGTGCCAGCAGCTCGTCGACAGGGGGGTCTAGCAATCAGCCCCAGCATTTT
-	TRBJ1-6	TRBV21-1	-	CASPSTEYLNSPLHF	TGTGCCAGCCCCTCAACCGAGTACCTTAATTCACCCCTCCACTTT
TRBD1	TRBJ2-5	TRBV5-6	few	CASSYQQGEETQYF	TGTGCCAGCAGCTACCAACAGGGGGAAGAGACCCAGTACTTC
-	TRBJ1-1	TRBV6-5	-	CASSFSGANTEAFF	TGTGCCAGCAGTTTCTCGGGGGCAAACACTGAAGCTTTCTTT
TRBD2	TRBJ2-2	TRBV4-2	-	CASSQDLTGGPGELFF	TGTGCCAGCAGCCAAGATCTAACGGGGGGGCCCGGGGAGCTGTTTTTT
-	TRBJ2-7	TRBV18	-	CASSDPSSYEQYF	TGTGCCAGCTCCGACCCTAGCTCCTACGAGCAGTACTTC
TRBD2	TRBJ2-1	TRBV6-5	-	CASSYSSGSGNEQFF	TGTGCCAGCAGTTACTCTAGCGGGAGTGGCAATGAGCAGTTCTTC
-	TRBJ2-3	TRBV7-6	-	CASSLNERWTDTQYF	TGTGCCAGCAGCTTAAACGAGCGGTGGACAGATACGCAGTATTTT
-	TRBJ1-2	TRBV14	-	CASSRAGTYGYTF	TGTGCCAGCAGCCGTGCCGGGACATACGGCTACACCTTC
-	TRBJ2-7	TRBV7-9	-	CASSLALYEQYF	TGTGCCAGCAGCTTAGCTCTTTACGAGCAGTACTTC
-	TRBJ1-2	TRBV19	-	CASSQQTGGYGYTF	TGTGCCAGTTCCCAACAGACAGGCGGTTATGGCTACACCTTC
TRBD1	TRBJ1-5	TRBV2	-	CASRRGGQGYSNQPQHF	TGTGCCAGCAGACGGGGGGGACAGGGCTATAGCAATCAGCCCCAGCATTTT
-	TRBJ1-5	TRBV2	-	CASSEQGNQPQHF	TGTGCCAGCAGTGAACAGGGGAATCAGCCCCAGCATTTT
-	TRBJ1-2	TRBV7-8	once	CASSLGVQGSYGYTF	TGTGCCAGCAGCTTAGGTGTACAGGGAAGTTATGGCTACACCTTC
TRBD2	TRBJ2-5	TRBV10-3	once	CAISAGGSGVVGETQYF	TGTGCCATCAGTGCGGGGGGTAGCGGGGTTGTTGGAGAGACCCAGTACTTC
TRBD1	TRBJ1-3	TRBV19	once	CASTGTVVNTIYF	TGTGCCAGTACCGGGACAGTGGTAAACACCATATATTTT
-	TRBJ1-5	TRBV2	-	CASSAQENRQPQHF	TGTGCCAGCAGTGCCCAGGAAAACCGGCAGCCCCAGCATTTT
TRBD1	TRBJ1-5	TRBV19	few	CASGQGPRLRSSNQPQHF	TGTGCCAGTGGACAGGGCCCCCGTCTTCGTTCTAGCAATCAGCCCCAGCATTTT
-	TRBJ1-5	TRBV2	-	CASSDRVSNQPQHF	TGTGCCAGCAGTGATAGAGTTAGCAATCAGCCCCAGCATTTT
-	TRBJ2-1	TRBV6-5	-	CASMAYGHTYNEQFF	TGTGCCAGCATGGCGTATGGACATACCTACAATGAGCAGTTCTTC
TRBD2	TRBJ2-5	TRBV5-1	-	CASSSGGLAEIRTQYF	TGCGCCAGCAGCTCCGGAGGGCTAGCGGAGATCCGGACCCAGTACTTC
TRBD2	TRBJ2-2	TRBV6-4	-	CASSATSGTGELFF	TGTGCCAGCAGCGCCACTAGCGGGACCGGGGAGCTGTTTTTT
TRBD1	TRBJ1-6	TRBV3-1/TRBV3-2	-	CASSSGQGQGSPLHF	TGTGCCAGCAGTTCCGGACAGGGTCAAGGATCACCCCTCCACTTT
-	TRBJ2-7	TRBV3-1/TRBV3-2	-	CASSHLQTYYEQYF	TGTGCCAGCAGCCATCTACAGACGTACTACGAGCAGTACTTC
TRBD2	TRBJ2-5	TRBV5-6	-	CASSLFLAGTQETQYF	TGTGCCAGCAGCTTGTTCCTAGCGGGAACACAAGAGACCCAGTACTTC
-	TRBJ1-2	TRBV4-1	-	CASSQEGVLNYGYTF	TGCGCCAGCAGCCAAGAAGGGGTTCTCAACTATGGCTACACCTTC
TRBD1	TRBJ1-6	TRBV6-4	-	CASSKTGGGNSPLHF	TGTGCCAGCAGTAAGACAGGGGGAGGTAATTCACCCCTCCACTTT
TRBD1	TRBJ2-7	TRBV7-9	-	CASSFGRGPYEQYF	TGTGCCAGCAGCTTCGGCAGGGGGCCTTACGAGCAGTACTTC
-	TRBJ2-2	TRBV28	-	CASRDTGSGELFF	TGTGCCAGCAGGGACACAGGGTCCGGGGAGCTGTTTTTT
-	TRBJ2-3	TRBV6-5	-	CASSRTGSPTDTQYF	TGTGCCAGCAGTCGAACAGGGTCCCCTACAGATACGCAGTATTTT
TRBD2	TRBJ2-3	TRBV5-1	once	CASSPVERGDTDTQYF	TGCGCCAGCAGCCCCGTGGAGCGGGGGGACACAGATACGCAGTATTTT
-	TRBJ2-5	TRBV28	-	CASSPGHDAETQYF	TGTGCCAGCAGCCCGGGACACGATGCGGAGACCCAGTACTTC
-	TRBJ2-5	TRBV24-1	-	CATSEAGVGQETQYF	TGTGCCACCAGTGAGGCAGGGGTGGGCCAAGAGACCCAGTACTTC
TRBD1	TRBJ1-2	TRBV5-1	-	CASSASGTGYGYTF	TGCGCCAGCAGCGCCTCCGGGACAGGCTATGGCTACACCTTC
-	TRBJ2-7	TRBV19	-	CASSIEGTYEQYF	TGTGCCAGTAGTATCGAGGGTACCTACGAGCAGTACTTC
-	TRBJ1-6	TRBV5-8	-	CASSALTGNSPLHF	TGTGCCAGCAGCGCCCTCACGGGGAATTCACCCCTCCACTTT
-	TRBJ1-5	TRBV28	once	CASRKGREPHQPQHF	TGTGCCAGCAGAAAGGGCCGGGAACCCCATCAGCCCCAGCATTTT
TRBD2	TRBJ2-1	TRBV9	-	CASSARLAGNNEQFF	TGTGCCAGCAGCGCCCGACTAGCGGGCAACAATGAGCAGTTCTTC
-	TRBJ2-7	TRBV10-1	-	CASSDLLSGAYEQYF	TGCGCCAGCAGTGATCTTCTATCAGGGGCCTACGAGCAGTACTTC
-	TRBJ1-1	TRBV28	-	CASIPGQNTEAFF	TGTGCCAGCATTCCTGGACAGAACACTGAAGCTTTCTTT
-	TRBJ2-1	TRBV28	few	CASNLKGSEQFF	TGTGCCAGCAACCTCAAGGGGTCAGAGCAGTTCTTC
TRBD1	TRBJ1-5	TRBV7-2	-	CASSYEPWGTVYNQPQHF	TGTGCCAGCAGCTACGAACCTTGGGGGACAGTTTATAATCAGCCCCAGCATTTT
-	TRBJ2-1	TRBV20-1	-	CSASRAARNEQFF	TGCAGTGCTAGTCGAGCTGCACGGAATGAGCAGTTCTTC